The 15 T cell receptor beta chains below all came from one sample that was sequenced in a study of CD8+CD57+ T cells in acquired aplastic anemia. TCR beta VDJ and CDR3 profiling used genomic DNA as template. TCRdb fed the reads into MiXCR, producing one record per CDR3 protein. The sample holds about 160,000 distinct CDR3 sequences, around 45% seen once. The sample comprised sorted CD4+, CD8+, or CD8+CD57+ T cells (not recorded which) from PBMCs. The receptors derive from a human donor in good health.

In regard to this clonotype: This likely comes from a read error, as the CDR3 has no conserved phenylalanine or tryptophan at its end. This rearrangement joins TRBV6-1 to TRBJ2-7, with TRBD2 matching 7 bases. Germline loops: CDR1 MNHNS, CDR2 SASEGT. J lost 0 bases, V lost 7 bases, and 9 bases had no gene match. This CDR3 comprises 15 residues. Written as DNA, the CDR3 is TGTGCCAGCAATAGGGACGGGGGGAGCTCCTACGAGCAGTACTCC. Protein: CASNRDGGSSYEQYS.

The V and J genes are TRBV7-7 and TRBJ2-2; unclear D gene. Germline V gene sequence: CDR1 SSHAT, CDR2 FNYEAQ (reference sequence). V lost 3 bases to trimming and J lost 0 bases, with 5 bases between them. The length of the CDR3 is 14 residues. The CDR3 sequence: CASSFKPNTGELFF. The CDR3, as DNA: TGTGCCAGCAGCTTCAAGCCGAACACCGGGGAGCTGTTTTTT.

The chain links TRBV25-1 to TRBJ1-1; D is uncertain. The V gene's germline CDR1 is MGHDK and CDR2 SYGVNS. CDR3 size: 11 residues. Trimming shortened V by 6 bases and J by 2 bases, and 4 bases separated the two germline ends. The CDR3 coding sequence is TGTGCCAGCAGGACCAACACTGAAGCTTTCTTT. Its translation: CASRTNTEAFF.

This clonotype was counted ten times or more. The chain recombines TRBV7-9 with TRBJ1-3, with a weak D call TRBD1 (5 bases). Germline V CDR1 and CDR2: SEHNR, FQNEAQ (reference sequence). Trimming removed 7 bases at V and 3 bases at J, with 16 bases between. The length of the CDR3 is 15 residues. This CDR3 reads CASTRVGGDGNTIYF. The CDR3 nucleotides are TGTGCCAGCACCAGAGTTGGGGGAGATGGAAACACCATATATTTT.

At least ten counts were recorded for this clonotype. The chain is built from TRBV7-8 and TRBJ1-2; D is ambiguous. This CDR3 is built from 13 residues. Trimming took 2 bases from V and 8 from J, leaving 12 bases between them. CDR1 and CDR2 from the germline V gene are SGHVS and FQNEAQ. The CDR3 protein is CASSLSYEKGYTF. As DNA, the CDR3 is TGTGCCAGCAGCTTATCCTATGAGAAAGGCTACACCTTC.

This clonotype was counted between two and nine times. The rearrangement links TRBV6-1 to TRBJ2-1; 11 nucleotides line up with TRBD2. Looked up from germline, CDR1 is MNHNS and CDR2 is SASEGT. The V gene end was trimmed by 6 bases and the J gene end by 8 bases; junction bases not matched to a gene: 6. This CDR3 is built from 14 residues. CDR3 DNA: TGTGCCAGCAGAACTAGCGGGAGTTGGGATGAGCAGTTCTTC. Protein product: CASRTSGSWDEQFF.

This clonotype was picked up a small number of times. V gene TRBV18 combines with J gene TRBJ2-1; D is undetermined. The CDR3 is 17 amino acids. CDR1 and CDR2 (germline): KGHSH, LQKENI. V lost 0 bases, J lost 7 bases, and 19 bases lay in between. The CDR3, as DNA: TGTGCCAGCTCACCACCGACGATTGCCCCTAGTGCAAATGAGCAGTTCTTC. Translating gives CASSPPTIAPSANEQFF.

To note about this clonotype: A read error is possible here, since a much larger clone lies one base away. This chain connects TRBV10-3 to TRBJ1-3; the D is unclear. The CDR3 loop spans 16 amino acids. Germline V gene data show CDR1 as ENHRY and CDR2 as SYGVKD. Between the trimmed V and J ends, which lost 2 bases and 1 base, there was a span of 12 bases. The CDR3 region has the DNA TGTGCCATCAGTGAGAATACGGGAGGTTCTGGAAACACCATATATTTT. Its protein product is CAISENTGGSGNTIYF.

The rearrangement links TRBV5-1 to TRBJ2-7; D possibly uses TRBD1 or TRBD2 (6 bases each). The V gene's germline CDR1 is SGHRS and CDR2 YFSETQ. The CDR3 consists of 15 residues. The ends were cut back, 0 bases at V and 5 bases at J, with 15 bases in the middle. The CDR3 region is CASSLEGGRSDEQYF. In DNA, the CDR3 is TGCGCCAGCAGCTTGGAAGGGGGGAGGAGTGACGAGCAGTACTTC.

The V gene is TRBV10-2, the J gene TRBJ2-7; D is undetermined. Germline values: CDR1 WSHSY, CDR2 SAAADI. The V and J ends lost 5 bases and 4 bases respectively, with 12 bases between them. This CDR3 has 13 residues. The CDR3 DNA follows: TGCGCCAGCAGTAGGCAGAGCTTATACGAGCAGTACTTC. The encoded protein is CASSRQSLYEQYF.

This clonotype appeared many times. The chain carries TRBV7-2 and TRBJ2-7; TRBD2 aligns across 15 bases. Germline lookup yields CDR1 SGHTA and CDR2 FQGNSA. CDR3 size: 17 residues. Losses at the gene ends were 5 bases for V and 3 bases for J; bases not matched to a gene: 8. CDR3 sequence reads: CASSPRTSGRARYEQYF. The DNA for the CDR3 is TGTGCCAGCAGCCCCAGGACTAGCGGGAGGGCCCGCTACGAGCAGTACTTC.

This clonotype was recorded many times. V usage is TRBV5-4 and J usage is TRBJ2-2; D is unclear. From germline, CDR1 is SGHNT and CDR2 YYREEE (reference sequence). V gave up 4 bases and J gave up 6 bases, with 4 bases separating them. The CDR3 has 11 amino acids. The CDR3, as DNA: TGTGCCAGCAGCCAAGCCGGGGAGCTGTTTTTT. This sequence encodes CASSQAGELFF.

This clonotype was found many times. V usage is TRBV7-6 and J usage is TRBJ2-3, with D possibly called TRBD1 or TRBD2 (5 bases each). V lost 4 bases, J lost 0 bases, and 26 bases lay in between. Germline loops: CDR1 SGHVS, CDR2 FNYEAQ. The CDR3 totals 20 residues. The CDR3 region is CASSYPKSPGALTSTDTQYF. The CDR3 bases are TGTGCCAGCAGCTACCCGAAAAGCCCCGGGGCACTTACTAGCACAGATACGCAGTATTTT.

This clonotype was counted many times. The J gene is TRBJ1-1, the V gene TRBV4-1; no clear D gene. V lost 4 bases, J lost 1 base, and 10 bases lay in between. CDR3 length: 14 residues. Germline V gene lookup returns CDR1 MGHRA and CDR2 YSYEKL. In DNA form, the CDR3 reads TGCGCCAGCAGCCTCCAGGCCCGGAACACTGAAGCTTTCTTT. This gives the protein CASSLQARNTEAFF.

This clonotype was counted between two and nine times. This chain connects TRBV27 to TRBJ2-7, with 8 positions matching TRBD2. The CDR3 consists of 15 residues. Germline CDR1 MNHEY, CDR2 SMNVEV (reference sequence). V lost 7 bases and J lost 7; bases outside the gene matches: 15. For the CDR3, the DNA is TGTGCCAGCAAAATCGGGACGGGGGGGATCGGAGAGCAGTACTTC. It yields the protein CASKIGTGGIGEQYF.